Listed below are T cell receptor beta chains from one sample, sequenced in a study of cytomegalovirus exposure and HLA in healthy donors. The data were produced by immunoSEQ multiplex PCR, yet TCRdb's version contains in-frame clones alone and is incomplete. The data contain about 140,000 clones, approximately 77% of them singletons. The source material was PBMCs. The receptors shown here come from a woman aged 50 to 65 in good health and CMV-seronegative. CDR3s include the opening cysteine and the closing phenylalanine or tryptophan. The D gene is left open where the match is weak. Not all rows give a size; the values are once, few, many and, for expanded clones, a class.

j_gene	abundance	v_gene	d_gene	CDR3nt	CDR3aa
TRBJ1-2	NA	TRBV7-9	NA	TGTGCCAGCAGCTCAGGCGGGACGGCCCTCAGCTACACCTTC	CASSSGGTALSYTF
TRBJ1-6	NA	TRBV5-8	NA	TGTGCCAGCAGCTTGGAACAGTTCTCCTATAATTCACCCCTCCACTTT	CASSLEQFSYNSPLHF
TRBJ2-1	NA	TRBV6-1	TRBD1	TGTGCCAGCAGTGTGGGACAGGCGTACAATGAGCAGTTCTTC	CASSVGQAYNEQFF
TRBJ2-2	NA	TRBV7-6	TRBD2	TGTGCCAGCAGCCCCTCGCCGGGGGGGAACACCGGGGAGCTGTTTTTT	CASSPSPGGNTGELFF
TRBJ1-3	NA	TRBV6-6	TRBD1	TGTGCCAGCAGTTACCGCAGGACAGGGTCTGGAAACACCATATATTTT	CASSYRRTGSGNTIYF
TRBJ1-1	NA	TRBV7-8	NA	TGTGCCAGCAGCGCTAGCCTAGGCACTGAAGCTTTCTTT	CASSASLGTEAFF
TRBJ1-3	NA	TRBV4-1	NA	TGCGCCAGCAGCCAAGATTGGCCCACCACCATATATTTT	CASSQDWPTTIYF
TRBJ2-3	NA	TRBV21-1	NA	TGTGCCAGCAGCAAAGGGTCGGGGGGGCCAGATACGCAGTATTTT	CASSKGSGGPDTQYF
TRBJ2-7	NA	TRBV5-4	TRBD1	TGTGCCAGCAGCTCGGACAGGCCATCCTACGAGCAGTACTTC	CASSSDRPSYEQYF
TRBJ1-2	NA	TRBV2	TRBD1	TGTGCCAGCAGTGGGGATGACAGGGGGCGTAACTATGGCTACACCTTC	CASSGDDRGRNYGYTF
TRBJ1-6	NA	TRBV6-5	NA	TGTGCCAGCGGGGAGGGGTATTCACCCCTCCACTTT	CASGEGYSPLHF
TRBJ2-7	NA	TRBV7-9	TRBD2	TGTTCCAGCAGCTTAGATCCGGTAGGGAGGGTGTACGAGCAGTACTTC	CSSSLDPVGRVYEQYF
TRBJ2-5	NA	TRBV6-5	NA	TGTGCCAGCAGCCGAACCAGACTGGGCCAAGAGACCCAGTACTTC	CASSRTRLGQETQYF
TRBJ2-5	NA	TRBV11-3	TRBD2	TGTGCCAGCAGCTCGGGGGGGCCGGAGGAGACCCAGTACTTC	CASSSGGPEETQYF
TRBJ2-3	NA	TRBV5-1	TRBD1	TGCGCCAGCAGCCGGGACAGCCCTAGCACAGATACGCAGTATTTT	CASSRDSPSTDTQYF
TRBJ2-5	NA	TRBV10-3	NA	TGTGCCATCAGTGACCCAGGGGACGAGACCCAGTACTTC	CAISDPGDETQYF
TRBJ2-3	NA	TRBV7-3	NA	TGTGCCAGCAGCCCAGACAGAAGCACAGATACGCAGTATTTT	CASSPDRSTDTQYF
TRBJ2-6	once	TRBV7-8	TRBD2	TGTGCCAGCAGCTTATTACTAGCGGGGGGGCTTGGGGCCAACGTCCTGACTTTC	CASSLLLAGGLGANVLTF
TRBJ2-7	NA	TRBV5-4	TRBD1	TGTGCCAGCAAGCGACAGGGGCCCTACGAGCAGTACTTC	CASKRQGPYEQYF
TRBJ2-2	NA	TRBV28	NA	TGTGCCAGCAGAGCCGGGACACAGGCCGGCGGGGAGCTGTTTTTT	CASRAGTQAGGELFF
TRBJ1-4	NA	TRBV23-1	TRBD1	TGCGCCAGCAACATGGGGACAGCCGCAACTAATGAAAAACTGTTTTTT	CASNMGTAATNEKLFF
TRBJ1-4	NA	TRBV27	TRBD1	TGTGCCAGCAGTTTTGCGGCAGGGGGCAATGAAAAACTGTTTTTT	CASSFAAGGNEKLFF
TRBJ2-1	NA	TRBV2	NA	TGTGCCAGCAGTACTATCTTTGATGAGCAGTTCTTC	CASSTIFDEQFF
TRBJ1-4	NA	TRBV2	TRBD1	TGTGCCAGCAGTGTGGAACAGGGGACAGATGAAAAACTGTTTTTT	CASSVEQGTDEKLFF
TRBJ2-5	NA	TRBV5-1	TRBD2	TGCGCCAGCAGCTGGCTAGCGGGGGGCAGCCTCCAAGAGACCCAGTACTTC	CASSWLAGGSLQETQYF
TRBJ1-5	NA	TRBV4-1	NA	TGCGCCAGCAGCCAAGTAGGGGCTGGGCAGCCCCAGCATTTT	CASSQVGAGQPQHF
TRBJ1-3	NA	TRBV7-2	NA	TGTGCCAGCAGCCGGGACATCTCTGGAAACACCATATATTTT	CASSRDISGNTIYF
TRBJ2-2	NA	TRBV6-1	TRBD2	TGTGCCAGCAGTGAACTAGCGGGGGGGCCTCTGGAGGCCGGGGAGCTGTTTTTT	CASSELAGGPLEAGELFF
TRBJ1-1	NA	TRBV2	TRBD1	TGTGCCAGCTCCCCCGGGACAGGGCGCACTGAAGCTTTCTTT	CASSPGTGRTEAFF
TRBJ1-6	NA	TRBV19	TRBD1	TGTGCCAGTAGTACCTCTTCGGGACAGGATTATAATTCACCCCTCCACTTT	CASSTSSGQDYNSPLHF
TRBJ2-5	NA	TRBV12-5	NA	TGTGCTAGTGGTCTATCCGGGACACCCCAAGAGACCCAGTACTTC	CASGLSGTPQETQYF
TRBJ2-3	NA	TRBV7-2	TRBD2	TGTGCCAGCAGCTTATCGGCTAGCGGGGGCATAGATACGCAGTATTTT	CASSLSASGGIDTQYF